Reported below is one T cell receptor (beta chain). Its antigen is unknown. No much larger clone exists at a distance of one base, and base qualities are not known. The sample is drawn from a study of tumor-infiltrating lymphocytes in primary liver carcinoma listed by TCRdb under 2017. Regarding the study in general: Between late 2015 and March 2016, roughly five patients in China with histopathologically diagnosed primary liver carcinoma had their tumors surgically resected. Hepatocellular carcinoma (four) or combined HCC and intrahepatic cholangiocarcinoma (one) was present in the five patients, who were three men and two women aged 30 to 69 years. The tumors of the five patients were staged as T1-T3 N0M0, with maximum diameters ranging from roughly 4 to 10 cm. Roughly 3.5 to 8 million productive TCRbeta reads were obtained per sample, and no significant difference in read depth was found between tissue types. Across five regions of each liver tumor, along with adjacent normal tissue and blood, the study brought together TCRbeta repertoire sequencing, expression microarrays and whole-exome sequencing. A total of roughly 35 specimens from 5 patients, comprising some 25 tumor regions, 5 adjacent noncancerous liver tissues and 5 peripheral blood samples, were covered by TCRbeta repertoire sequencing. Repertoires from technical replicates were highly reproducible, with mean shared-clone rates approximately 0.88 and correlation coefficients above 0.95.

What the study reported, not specific to this receptor: Repertoire overlap was found to be higher between tumor regions (mean roughly 36%) than between tumor-adjacent (roughly 17%) or tumor-blood (around 15%) pairs, consistent with antigen-driven expansion. Because sequencing covered only the TCR beta chain and unpaired alpha chains were not captured, true repertoire diversity is likely underestimated. Only a few patients were included in the study, and the authors note that the findings should be validated in a larger study. The top 250 clones accounted for a significantly greater share of the repertoire in tumors than in blood (p = 0.039). Comparison of CD4+ and CD8+ T cell repertoires was precluded by the use of bulk unsorted samples.

There are 15 amino acids in the CDR3, from cysteine to phenylalanine inclusive. Just CDR3 DNA is preserved here, 45 bases in frame from base 1. Trimmed from V: 4 bases; trimmed from J: 4 bases; junction bases lacking a gene match: 6. From a lookup of the germline V gene (reference sequence), CDR1 and CDR2 are WNHNN and SYGVQD. Using a constant-region primer and ProtoScript II reverse transcriptase, TCRbeta-specific cDNA was reverse-transcribed from 450 to 650 ng total RNA. TCRbeta libraries were built with three nested multiplex PCR rounds, a slightly modified ARM-PCR procedure. Each of the first two PCR rounds ran for approximately 10 cycles using multiplex TRBV1-TRBV30 forward primers together with a Cbeta reverse primer. Sample barcodes and Illumina adapters were added in a final 25-cycle PCR with Deep VentR polymerase. Amplicons of 200-500 bp were gel-purified with a QIAquick gel extraction kit before sequencing. An Illumina HiSeq 2500 was used to sequence the TCRbeta amplicons, generating 250-bp paired-end reads. In the original analysis: Trimmomatic v0.33 was used to quality-trim the reads, and FLASH v1.2.11 was used to merge paired reads so that full CDR3 sequences could be recovered. MiGEC v1.2.1b assigned V, D and J germline segments to the rearranged TCRbeta sequences. Clonotype statistics, along with Shannon-Wiener diversity indices, were calculated using VDJtools v1.0.0. Except for diversity analysis, only each sample's 250 most abundant clonotypes were used in subsequent analyses to reduce sampling bias. TCRdb reworked the public reads: Q25 trimming with fastp, MiXCR clone assembly, productive beta chains retained. Rows merge per CDR3 protein into single entries with the most common DNA and genes. The V and J calls were determined by TCRdb, not by the authors. This sample is represented by more than 150,000 distinct CDR3 sequences; over 45% of them were singletons. Together, the top ten hold approximately 67% of the sample.

Blood RNA was extracted from unsorted whole blood using TRIzol reagent, and germline DNA was obtained with the DNeasy Blood & Tissue kit. Chronic HBV infection was present in the patients, and the patients were treatment-naive at sampling. Before surgery, 3 to 5 milliliters of peripheral blood were collected into K2EDTA tubes. This clonotype was obtained from a man in his forties with primary liver carcinoma and hepatitis B virus infection. Rearrangement joined TRBV10-1 to TRBJ2-1, and 8 junctional nucleotides match TRBD2. The specimen sequenced was peripheral blood. CDR3 loop: CASSVASGLYNEQFF. The DNA reads TGCGCCAGCAGTGTGGCTAGCGGGCTATACAATGAGCAGTTCTTC.